A single sample gave rise to the 29 T cell receptor beta chains below, sequenced in a study of CXCR3-negative and CXCR3-positive naive CD8 T cells. UMI-labeled 5' RACE yielded the TRB cDNA libraries. For each CDR3 protein, TCRdb gives one entry from its re-call of the 5' RACE reads, without DNA. The listing records under 65,000 distinct CDR3 sequences. Sequencing input: memory CD8+ T cells from blood. These TCRs come from a human donor in good health. Some clones in this sample may be carry-over from other donors' samples.

The rearrangement links TRBV2 to TRBJ1-1. Germline loops: CDR1 SNHLY, CDR2 FYNNEI. This CDR3 has 14 residues. CDR3 residues: CASIAWISGTEAFF.

The chain employs TRBV29-1 and TRBJ2-7. In germline, CDR1 is SQVTM, CDR2 ANQGSEA. CDR3 length equals 13 residues. The chain's CDR3 is CSVDGGSTYEQYF.

The rearrangement joins TRBV20-1 to TRBJ2-5; TCRdb's assignment of TRBD1 cannot be checked, as there is no DNA. The CDR3 spans 14 residues. The germline V gene encodes CDR1 DFQATT and CDR2 SNEGSKA (reference sequence). The CDR3 reads CSATLTGTSETQYF.

The chain recombines TRBV4-3 with TRBJ1-1; as DNA is missing, the TRBD1 call by TCRdb cannot be tested. This CDR3 is 14 amino acids long. From germline, CDR1 is LGHNA and CDR2 YSLEER. CDR3 loop: CASSQVGRDTEAFF.

The V call is TRBV6-6, the J call TRBJ2-1; TCRdb's assignment of TRBD2 cannot be checked, as there is no DNA. CDR3 length equals 15 residues. CDR1 MNHNY and CDR2 SVGAGI come from the germline V gene (reference sequence). CDR3 amino acids: CASSYRWEGDNEQFF.

This chain joins TRBV29-1 and TRBJ2-1. Germline V gives CDR1 SQVTM, CDR2 ANQGSEA. The CDR3 runs to 12 residues. The CDR3 spells CSVEGNDNEQFF.

J is TRBJ2-7 and V is TRBV5-5; the D call from TCRdb, TRBD1, cannot be confirmed without DNA. CDR1 is SGHKS and CDR2 is YYEKEE in the germline V gene (reference sequence). This CDR3 region has 14 residues. CDR3 sequence: CASSPSTGAYEQYF.

The chain combines TRBV29-1 with TRBJ2-7; with no DNA, the TCRdb D assignment of TRBD2 cannot be verified. The CDR3 runs to 13 residues. Germline assignment: CDR1 SQVTM and CDR2 ANQGSEA. CDR3 in amino acids: CSVVFQGPAEQYF.

The CDR3 reads CSAELITPVSRTGVLGDTQYF. The chain uses TRBV20-1 and TRBJ2-3; there is no DNA to check the TCRdb D call of TRBD1. From germline, CDR1 is DFQATT and CDR2 SNEGSKA (reference sequence). CDR3 length: 21 amino acids.

V gene TRBV5-6 combines with J gene TRBJ1-2; the D call of TRBD1 rests on TCRdb alone, since no DNA is present to check it. The CDR3 runs 14 residues. Germline lookup yields CDR1 SGHDT and CDR2 YYEEEE. The CDR3 reads CASSLGQGTYGYTF. Looking up the rest from reference TRBV5-6 and TRBJ1-2 gives the full variable domain: DAGVTQSPTHLIKTRGQQVTLRCSPKSGHDTVSWYQQALGQGPQFIFQYYEEEERQRGNFPDRFSGHQFPNYSSELNVNALLLGDSALYLCASSLGQGTYGYTFGSGTRLTVV.

The rearrangement joins TRBV29-1 to TRBJ1-1. This CDR3 is 13 amino acids long. Per germline, CDR1 SQVTM and CDR2 ANQGSEA. CDR3 residues: CSVDLVDGPEAFF.

This chain connects TRBV13 to TRBJ2-1. The CDR3 runs 12 residues. CDR1 and CDR2 (germline): PRHDT, FYEKMQ (reference sequence). CDR3 amino acids: CASSLGGNEQFF.

V usage is TRBV7-8 and J usage is TRBJ1-6. This CDR3 spans 15 amino acids. Germline V gene lookup returns CDR1 SGHVS and CDR2 FQNEAQ. The CDR3 sequence is CASSLGSSYNSPLHF.

The J gene is TRBJ1-1, the V gene TRBV6-1. CDR1 is MNHNS, CDR2 SASEGT, per germline. This CDR3 spans 14 amino acids. This chain's CDR3 is CASSEGPSDTEAFF.

The chain carries TRBV20-1 and TRBJ1-2; no DNA is available, so the TRBD1 call from TCRdb remains unchecked. The CDR3 totals 15 residues. From germline, CDR1 is DFQATT and CDR2 SNEGSKA (reference sequence). The CDR3 spells CSASRSQGALHGYTF.

The rearrangement uses TRBV20-1 and TRBJ2-1; lacking DNA, the TRBD2 call made by TCRdb goes unchecked. Germline CDR1 is DFQATT and CDR2 is SNEGSKA (reference sequence). The CDR3 has 14 amino acids. The CDR3 here is CSASLTSGYNEQFF.

J is TRBJ1-5 and V is TRBV12-3 or TRBV12-4. CDR3 length: 16 residues. The CDR3 is CASSRIGTRPGPPQHF.

This rearrangement joins TRBV6-5 to TRBJ2-5; TCRdb's D call of TRBD2 is untestable without DNA. There are 13 residues in the CDR3. Germline assignment: CDR1 MNHEY and CDR2 SVGAGI. CDR3 sequence: CASSPLGQETQYF.

The chain recombines TRBV29-1 with TRBJ1-3; the TCRdb call, TRBD1, lacks DNA for checking. The CDR3 is 15 amino acids. Germline V CDR1 and CDR2: SQVTM, ANQGSEA. CDR3: CSARSPTASGNTIYF.

This chain uses TRBV7-3 with TRBJ2-1. Germline V CDR1 and CDR2: SGHTA, FQGTGA. CDR3 length: 13 residues. CDR3 sequence: CASSLNTLDKQFF.

V usage is TRBV6-2 or TRBV6-3 and J usage is TRBJ1-5; TCRdb picks TRBD1, but there is no DNA to check that call. The CDR3 length is 14 residues. Germline lookup yields CDR1 MNHEY and CDR2 SVGEGT. The CDR3 region is CASGPWDTNQPQHF.

The V gene is TRBV29-1, the J gene TRBJ2-3; TCRdb names TRBD2, which stays unverified in the absence of DNA. Germline CDR1 and CDR2: SQVTM and ANQGSEA. CDR3 length: 15 amino acids. This CDR3 is CSVEDPPSDTDTQYF.

The chain is built from TRBV6-5 and TRBJ2-7; TCRdb picks TRBD1, but there is no DNA to check that call. Germline CDR1 reads MNHEY; CDR2 reads SVGAGI. The CDR3 has 14 residues. This CDR3 reads CASTRGQGFHEQYF.

The V gene is TRBV2, the J gene TRBJ2-7; TCRdb's assignment of TRBD1 cannot be checked, as there is no DNA. The CDR3 consists of 15 residues. CDR1 is SNHLY, CDR2 FYNNEI, per germline. Here the CDR3 reads CASSLPGQGVHEQYF.

The chain combines TRBV9 with TRBJ1-4; TCRdb's D gene call, TRBD1, goes unchecked for lack of DNA. The CDR3 runs 16 residues. Per germline, CDR1 SGDLS and CDR2 YYNGEE. This CDR3 is CASSQRSGQPNEKLFF.

This CDR3 reads CASRQTIRQETQYF. V is TRBV7-6 and J is TRBJ2-5. The CDR3 covers 14 residues. Per germline, CDR1 SGHVS and CDR2 FNYEAQ.

Its frequency marks this clonotype as large (0.1 to 1%). The CDR3 reads CASSLPAGEQFF. This rearrangement joins TRBV28 to TRBJ2-1; TCRdb designates TRBD2, a call that cannot be tested without DNA. The CDR3 runs 12 residues. Germline loops: CDR1 MDHEN, CDR2 SYDVKM.

The chain is built from TRBV21-1 and TRBJ2-3; lacking DNA, the TRBD2 call made by TCRdb goes unchecked. TRBV21-1 corresponds to a pseudogene. This CDR3 has 16 amino acids. This CDR3 is CASSKDDSGMKDTQYF.

The CDR3 here is CSVELILTTDTQYF. The V and J genes are TRBV29-1 and TRBJ2-3. This CDR3 contains 14 residues. Germline V gene data show CDR1 as SQVTM and CDR2 as ANQGSEA.